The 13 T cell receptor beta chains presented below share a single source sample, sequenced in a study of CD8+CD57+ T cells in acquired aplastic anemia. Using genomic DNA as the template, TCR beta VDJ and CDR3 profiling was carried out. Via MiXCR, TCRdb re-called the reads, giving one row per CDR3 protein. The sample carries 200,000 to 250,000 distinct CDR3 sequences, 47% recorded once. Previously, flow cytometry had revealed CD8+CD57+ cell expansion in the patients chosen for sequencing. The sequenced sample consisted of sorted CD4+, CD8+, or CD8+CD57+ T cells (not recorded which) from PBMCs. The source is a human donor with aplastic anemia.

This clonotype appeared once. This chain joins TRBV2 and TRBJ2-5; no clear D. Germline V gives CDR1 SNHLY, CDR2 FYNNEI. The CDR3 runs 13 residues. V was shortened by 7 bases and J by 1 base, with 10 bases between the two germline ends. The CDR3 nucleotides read TGTGCCAGCAAGGTCGAGATCCAAGAGACCCAGTACTTC. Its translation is CASKVEIQETQYF.

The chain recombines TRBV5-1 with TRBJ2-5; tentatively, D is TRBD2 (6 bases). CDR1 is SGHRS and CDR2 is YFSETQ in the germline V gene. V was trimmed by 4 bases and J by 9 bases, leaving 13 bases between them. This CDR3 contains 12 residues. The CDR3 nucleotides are TGCGCCAGCAGCCAGAGAGGGGAGGCCCAGTACTTC. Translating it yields CASSQRGEAQYF. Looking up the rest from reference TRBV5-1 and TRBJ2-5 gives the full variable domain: KAGVTQTPRYLIKTRGQQVTLSCSPISGHRSVSWYQQTPGQGLQFLFEYFSETQRNKGNFPGRFSGRQFSNSRSEMNVSTLELGDSALYLCASSQRGEAQYFGPGTRLLVL.

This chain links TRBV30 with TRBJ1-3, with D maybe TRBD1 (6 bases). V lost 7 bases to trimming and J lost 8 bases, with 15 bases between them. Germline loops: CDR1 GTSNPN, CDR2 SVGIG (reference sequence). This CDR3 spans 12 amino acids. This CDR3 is CASDRLEDTIYF. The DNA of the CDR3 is TGTGCCTCAGACAGGCTCGAGGACACCATATATTTT.

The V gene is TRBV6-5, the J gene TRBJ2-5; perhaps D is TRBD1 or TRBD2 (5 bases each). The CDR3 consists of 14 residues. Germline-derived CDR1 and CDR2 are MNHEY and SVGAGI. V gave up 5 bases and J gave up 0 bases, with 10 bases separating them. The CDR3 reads CASSEVGDQETQYF. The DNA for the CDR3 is TGTGCCAGCAGTGAAGTGGGGGACCAAGAGACCCAGTACTTC.

CDR3 sequence reads: CAWSAGQIGNQPQHF. DNA of the CDR3: TGTGCCTGGAGCGCAGGACAGATTGGCAATCAGCCCCAGCATTTT. The rearrangement uses TRBV30 and TRBJ1-5, with D possibly TRBD1 on 6 matching bases. Trimming removed 3 bases from V and 2 bases from J, with 14 bases in between. The CDR3 consists of 15 residues. Germline lookup yields CDR1 GTSNPN and CDR2 SVGIG (reference sequence).

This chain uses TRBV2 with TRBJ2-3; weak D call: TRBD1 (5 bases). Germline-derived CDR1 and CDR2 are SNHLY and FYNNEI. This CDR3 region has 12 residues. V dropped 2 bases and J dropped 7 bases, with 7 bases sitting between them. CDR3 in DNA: TGTGCCAGCAGTGAACAGGGAAATACGCAGTATTTT. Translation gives CASSEQGNTQYF.

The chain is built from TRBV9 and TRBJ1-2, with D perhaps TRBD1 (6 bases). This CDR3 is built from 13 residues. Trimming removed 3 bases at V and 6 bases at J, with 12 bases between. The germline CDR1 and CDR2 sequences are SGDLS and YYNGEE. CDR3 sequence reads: CASSGGTFDGYTF. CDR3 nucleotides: TGTGCCAGCAGCGGCGGGACATTCGATGGCTACACCTTC.

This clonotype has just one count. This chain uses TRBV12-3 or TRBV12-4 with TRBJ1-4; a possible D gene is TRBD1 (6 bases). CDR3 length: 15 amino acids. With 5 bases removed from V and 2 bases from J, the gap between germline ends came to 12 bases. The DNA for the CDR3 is TGTGCCAGCAGTGACGACAGGTCGACTAATGAAAAACTGTTTTTT. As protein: CASSDDRSTNEKLFF.

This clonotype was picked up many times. The CDR3 DNA sequence: TGCGCCAGCAGCCAAGATGCCGGACAGGCCTACGAGCAGTACTTC. Translated, it gives CASSQDAGQAYEQYF. The V gene is TRBV4-1, the J gene TRBJ2-7; 7 positions match TRBD1. Germline V gene sequence: CDR1 MGHRA, CDR2 YSYEKL. Losses at the gene ends were 0 bases for V and 2 bases for J; bases not matched to a gene: 4. The CDR3 loop spans 15 amino acids.

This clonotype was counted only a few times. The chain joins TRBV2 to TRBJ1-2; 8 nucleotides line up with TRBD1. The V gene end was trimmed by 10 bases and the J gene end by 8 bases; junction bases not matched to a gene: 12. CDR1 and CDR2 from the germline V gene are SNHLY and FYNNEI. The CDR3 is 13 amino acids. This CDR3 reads CATFVQGARGYTF. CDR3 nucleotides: TGTGCCACATTCGTCCAGGGGGCTCGAGGCTACACCTTC.

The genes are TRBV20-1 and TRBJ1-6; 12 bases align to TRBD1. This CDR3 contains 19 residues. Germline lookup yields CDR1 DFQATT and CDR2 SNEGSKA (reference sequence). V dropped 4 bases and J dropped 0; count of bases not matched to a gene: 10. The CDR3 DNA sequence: TGCAGTGCTACGTCCGGGACAGGGGGCCGTTTCTCCTATAATTCACCCCTCCACTTT. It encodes CSATSGTGGRFSYNSPLHF.

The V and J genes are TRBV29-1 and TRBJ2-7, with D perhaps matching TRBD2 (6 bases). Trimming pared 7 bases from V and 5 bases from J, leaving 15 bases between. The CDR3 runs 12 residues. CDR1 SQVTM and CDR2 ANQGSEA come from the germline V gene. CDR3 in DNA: TGCAGCGCACGCCAAGCGGGTCACGAGCAGTACTTC. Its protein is CSARQAGHEQYF.

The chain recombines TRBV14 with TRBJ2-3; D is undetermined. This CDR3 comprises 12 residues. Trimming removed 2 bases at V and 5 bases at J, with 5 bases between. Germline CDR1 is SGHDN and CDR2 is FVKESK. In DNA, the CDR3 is TGTGCCAGCAGCCAATCCGGAGATACGCAGTATTTT. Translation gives CASSQSGDTQYF. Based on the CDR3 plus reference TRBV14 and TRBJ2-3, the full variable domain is EAGVTQFPSHSVIEKGQTVTLRCDPISGHDNLYWYRRVMGKEIKFLLHFVKESKQDESGMPNNRFLAERTGGTYSTLKVQPAELEDSGVYFCASSQSGDTQYFGPGTRLTVL.